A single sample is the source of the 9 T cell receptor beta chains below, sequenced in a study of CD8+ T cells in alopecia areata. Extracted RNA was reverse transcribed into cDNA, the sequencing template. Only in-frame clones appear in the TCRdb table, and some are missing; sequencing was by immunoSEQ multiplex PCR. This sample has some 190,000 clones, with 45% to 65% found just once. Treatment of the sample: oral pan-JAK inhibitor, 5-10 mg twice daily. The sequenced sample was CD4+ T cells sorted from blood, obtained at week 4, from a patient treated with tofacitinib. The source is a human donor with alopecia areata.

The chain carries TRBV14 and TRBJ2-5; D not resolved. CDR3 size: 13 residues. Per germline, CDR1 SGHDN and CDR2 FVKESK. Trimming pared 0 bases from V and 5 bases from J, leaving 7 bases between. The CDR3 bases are TGTGCCAGCAGCCAAGATCTCGCGGAGACCCAGTACTTC. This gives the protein CASSQDLAETQYF.

The CDR3 is CATSRESGVVTQYF. Here the CDR3 DNA reads TGTGCCACCAGCAGGGAGAGCGGGGTGGTGACCCAGTACTTC. This chain uses TRBV15 with TRBJ2-5, with 7 nucleotides matching TRBD2. V dropped 3 bases and J dropped 7; count of bases not matched to a gene: 8. CDR1 and CDR2 from the germline V gene are LNHNV and YYDKDF (reference sequence). The CDR3 length is 14 residues.

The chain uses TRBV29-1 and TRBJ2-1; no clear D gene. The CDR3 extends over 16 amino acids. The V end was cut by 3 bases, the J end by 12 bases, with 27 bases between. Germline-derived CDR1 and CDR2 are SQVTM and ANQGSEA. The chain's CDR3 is CSVDGRSLGRTAWQFF. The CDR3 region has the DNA TGCAGCGTTGATGGCCGTTCCTTAGGACGGACGGCGTGGCAGTTCTTC.

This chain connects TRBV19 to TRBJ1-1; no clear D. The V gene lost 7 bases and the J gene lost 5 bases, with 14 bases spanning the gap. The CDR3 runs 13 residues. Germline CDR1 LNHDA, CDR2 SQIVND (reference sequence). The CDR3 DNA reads TGTGCCAGTACCTACCTACGGGGAACTGAAGCTTTCTTT. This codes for CASTYLRGTEAFF.

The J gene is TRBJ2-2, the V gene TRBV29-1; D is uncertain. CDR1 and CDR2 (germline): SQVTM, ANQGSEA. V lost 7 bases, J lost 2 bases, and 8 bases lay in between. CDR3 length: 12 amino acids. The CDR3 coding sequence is TGCAGCGCCCCGGACAACACCGGGGAGCTGTTTTTT. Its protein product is CSAPDNTGELFF.

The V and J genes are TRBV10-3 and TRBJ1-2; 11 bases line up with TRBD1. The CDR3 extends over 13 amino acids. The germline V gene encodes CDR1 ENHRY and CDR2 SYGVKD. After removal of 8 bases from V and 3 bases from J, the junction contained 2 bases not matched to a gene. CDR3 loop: CAISGQGDYGYTF. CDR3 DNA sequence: TGTGCCATCTCGGGACAGGGGGACTATGGCTACACCTTC.

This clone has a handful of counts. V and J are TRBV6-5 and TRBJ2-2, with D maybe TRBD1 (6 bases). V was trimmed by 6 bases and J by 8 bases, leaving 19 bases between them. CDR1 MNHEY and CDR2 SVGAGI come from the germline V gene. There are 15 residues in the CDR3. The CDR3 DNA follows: TGTGCCAGCAGACCAGCTACAGGGTTAAAGGGGGAGCTGTTTTTT. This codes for CASRPATGLKGELFF.

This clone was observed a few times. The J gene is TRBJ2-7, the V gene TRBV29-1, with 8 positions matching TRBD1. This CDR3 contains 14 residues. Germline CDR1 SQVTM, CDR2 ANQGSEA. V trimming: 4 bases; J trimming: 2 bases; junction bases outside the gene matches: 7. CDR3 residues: CSVAEGQDAYEQYF. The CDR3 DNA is TGCAGCGTTGCCGAGGGACAGGACGCCTACGAGCAGTACTTC.

CDR3 loop: CSVGKGGGLDTQYF. The CDR3 nucleotides read TGCAGCGTTGGTAAAGGGGGCGGACTAGATACGCAGTATTTT. This sequence joins TRBV29-1 and TRBJ2-3; 7 bases are shared with TRBD1. The CDR3 totals 14 residues. The V gene end was trimmed by 4 bases and the J gene end by 5 bases; junction bases not matched to a gene: 9. The germline V gene encodes CDR1 SQVTM and CDR2 ANQGSEA.